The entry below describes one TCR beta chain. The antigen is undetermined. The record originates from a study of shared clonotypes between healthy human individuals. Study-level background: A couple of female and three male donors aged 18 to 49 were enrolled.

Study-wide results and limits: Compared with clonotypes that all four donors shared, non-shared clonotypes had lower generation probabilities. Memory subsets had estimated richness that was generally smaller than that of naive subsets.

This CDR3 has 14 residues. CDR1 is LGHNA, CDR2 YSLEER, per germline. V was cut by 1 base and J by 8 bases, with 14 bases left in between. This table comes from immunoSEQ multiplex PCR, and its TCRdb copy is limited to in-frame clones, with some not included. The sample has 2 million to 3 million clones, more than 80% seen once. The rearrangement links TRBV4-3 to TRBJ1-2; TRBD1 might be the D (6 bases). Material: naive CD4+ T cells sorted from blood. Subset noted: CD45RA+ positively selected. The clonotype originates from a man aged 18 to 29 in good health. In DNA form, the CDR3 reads TGCGCCAGCAGCCAAGTGACAGGCGTCGGGGGCTACACCTTC. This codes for CASSQVTGVGGYTF.